The TCR beta chain under discussion was sequenced for a study of beta chain features in type 1 diabetes. The germline V gene has CDR1 SEHNR and CDR2 FQNEAQ (reference sequence). The CDR3 runs 18 residues. V was clipped by 4 bases and J by 2 bases, with 21 bases between them. With regard to this clone: Its antigen is not known.

Since all of the isolated RNA was reverse transcribed, expressed TCRB transcripts were what got sequenced. Some clones are missing from TCRdb's copy, which holds only in-frame ones; the method was immunoSEQ multiplex PCR. This table has 600,000 or so clones, over 10% appearing once. Study conclusions and caveats: TCRB CDR3 length was moderately but significantly reduced in all four CD4+ subsets of Type 1 diabetes patients.

Input material: naive CD4+ T cells from blood. The V and J genes are TRBV7-9 and TRBJ2-1; D is undetermined. The receptor's source is a man aged 30 to 45 with type 1 diabetes. The CDR3 is CASSSPLSGSSPYNEQFF. The CDR3 DNA sequence: TGTGCCAGCAGCTCGCCTTTATCGGGCAGTAGCCCCTACAATGAGCAGTTCTTC.